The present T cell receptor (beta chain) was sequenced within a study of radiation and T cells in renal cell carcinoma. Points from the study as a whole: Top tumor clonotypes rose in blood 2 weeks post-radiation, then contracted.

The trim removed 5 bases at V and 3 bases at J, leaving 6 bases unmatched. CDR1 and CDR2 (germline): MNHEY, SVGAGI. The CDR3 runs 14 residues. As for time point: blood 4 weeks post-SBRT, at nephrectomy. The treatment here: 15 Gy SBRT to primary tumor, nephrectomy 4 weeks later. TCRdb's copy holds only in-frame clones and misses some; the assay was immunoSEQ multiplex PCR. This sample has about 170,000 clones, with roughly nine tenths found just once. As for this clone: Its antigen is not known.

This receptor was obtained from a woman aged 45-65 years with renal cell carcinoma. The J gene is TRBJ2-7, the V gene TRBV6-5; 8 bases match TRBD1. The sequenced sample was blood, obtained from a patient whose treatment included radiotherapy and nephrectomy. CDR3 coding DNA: TGTGCCAGCAGTCCCGGACAGGGCGTCTACGAGCAGTACTTC. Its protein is CASSPGQGVYEQYF.